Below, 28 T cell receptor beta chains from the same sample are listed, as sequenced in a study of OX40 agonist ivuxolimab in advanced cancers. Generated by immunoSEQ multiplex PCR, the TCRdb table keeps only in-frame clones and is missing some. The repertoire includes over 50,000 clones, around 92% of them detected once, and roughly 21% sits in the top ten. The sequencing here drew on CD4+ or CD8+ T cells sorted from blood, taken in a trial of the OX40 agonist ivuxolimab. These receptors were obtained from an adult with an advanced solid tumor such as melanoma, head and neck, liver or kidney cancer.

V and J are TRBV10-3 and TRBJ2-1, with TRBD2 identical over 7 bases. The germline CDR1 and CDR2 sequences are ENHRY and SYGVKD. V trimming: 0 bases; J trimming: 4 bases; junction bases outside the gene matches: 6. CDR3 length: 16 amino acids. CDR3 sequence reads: CAISESRDYLYNEQFF. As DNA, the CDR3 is TGTGCCATCAGTGAGTCGAGGGACTACCTTTACAATGAGCAGTTCTTC.

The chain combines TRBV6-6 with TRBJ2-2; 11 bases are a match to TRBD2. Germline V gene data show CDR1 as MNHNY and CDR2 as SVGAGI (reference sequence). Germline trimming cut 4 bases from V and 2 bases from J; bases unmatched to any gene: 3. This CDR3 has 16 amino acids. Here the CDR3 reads CASSWLAGGNTGELFF. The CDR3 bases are TGTGCCAGCAGTTGGCTAGCGGGGGGAAACACCGGGGAGCTGTTTTTT.

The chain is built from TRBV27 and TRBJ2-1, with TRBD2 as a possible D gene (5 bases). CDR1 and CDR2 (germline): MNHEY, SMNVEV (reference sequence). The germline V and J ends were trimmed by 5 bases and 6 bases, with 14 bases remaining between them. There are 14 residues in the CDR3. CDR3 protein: CASSIDRGSNEQFF. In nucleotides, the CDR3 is TGTGCCAGCAGTATCGACCGAGGGTCCAATGAGCAGTTCTTC.

The CDR3 reads CASSLGLEGTAWSYTF. CDR3 nucleotide sequence: TGTGCCAGCAGTTTAGGGCTGGAAGGAACCGCATGGAGCTACACCTTC. The chain has TRBV28 and TRBJ1-2, with unresolved D. The CDR3 covers 16 residues. Germline CDR1 and CDR2: MDHEN and SYDVKM. Trimming stripped 2 bases from V and 9 bases from J, with 22 bases between.

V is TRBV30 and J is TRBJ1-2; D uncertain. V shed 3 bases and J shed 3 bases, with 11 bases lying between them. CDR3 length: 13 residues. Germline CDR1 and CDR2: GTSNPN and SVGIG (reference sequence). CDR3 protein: CAWSRSSHYGYTF. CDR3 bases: TGTGCCTGGAGCCGGAGCAGCCACTATGGCTACACCTTC.

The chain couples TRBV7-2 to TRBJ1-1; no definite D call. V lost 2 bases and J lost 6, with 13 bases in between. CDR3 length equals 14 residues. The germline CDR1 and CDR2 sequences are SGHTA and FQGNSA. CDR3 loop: CASSLFKGIAEAFF. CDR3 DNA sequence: TGTGCCAGCAGCTTATTCAAGGGTATCGCTGAAGCTTTCTTT.

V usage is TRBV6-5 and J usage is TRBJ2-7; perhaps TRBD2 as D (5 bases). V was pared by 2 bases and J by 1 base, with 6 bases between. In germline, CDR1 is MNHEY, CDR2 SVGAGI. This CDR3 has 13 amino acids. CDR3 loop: CASSYRDSYEQYF. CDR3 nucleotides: TGTGCCAGCAGTTACCGGGATTCCTACGAGCAGTACTTC.

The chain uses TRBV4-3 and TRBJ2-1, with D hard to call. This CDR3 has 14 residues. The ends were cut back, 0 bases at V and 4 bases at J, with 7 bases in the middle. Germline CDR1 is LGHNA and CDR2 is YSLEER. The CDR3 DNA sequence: TGCGCCAGCAGCCAAGATCCCAGTTACAATGAGCAGTTCTTC. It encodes CASSQDPSYNEQFF.

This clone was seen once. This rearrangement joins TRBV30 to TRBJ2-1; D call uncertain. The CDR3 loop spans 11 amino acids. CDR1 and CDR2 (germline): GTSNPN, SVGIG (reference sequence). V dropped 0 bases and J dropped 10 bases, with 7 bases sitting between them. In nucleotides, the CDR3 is TGTGCCTGGAGTGTAGCGTACGAGCAGTTCTTC. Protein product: CAWSVAYEQFF.

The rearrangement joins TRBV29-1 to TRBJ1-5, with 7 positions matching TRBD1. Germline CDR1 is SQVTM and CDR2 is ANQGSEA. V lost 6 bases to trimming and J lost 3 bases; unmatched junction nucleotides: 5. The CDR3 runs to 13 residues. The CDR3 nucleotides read TGCAGCGTCTACACAGGGGCCAATCAGCCCCAGCATTTT. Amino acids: CSVYTGANQPQHF.

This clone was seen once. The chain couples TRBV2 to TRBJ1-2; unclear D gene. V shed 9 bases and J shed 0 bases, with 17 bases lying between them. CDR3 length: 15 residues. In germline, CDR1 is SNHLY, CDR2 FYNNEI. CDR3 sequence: CASAEGSLANYGYTF. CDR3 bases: TGTGCCAGTGCGGAGGGAAGCCTAGCTAACTATGGCTACACCTTC.

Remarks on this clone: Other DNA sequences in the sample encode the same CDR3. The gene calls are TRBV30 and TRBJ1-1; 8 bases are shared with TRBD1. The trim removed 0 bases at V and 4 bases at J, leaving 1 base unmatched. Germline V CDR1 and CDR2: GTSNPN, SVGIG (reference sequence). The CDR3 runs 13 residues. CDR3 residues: CAWSVTGGTEAFF. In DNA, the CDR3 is TGTGCCTGGAGTGTTACAGGGGGCACTGAAGCTTTCTTT.

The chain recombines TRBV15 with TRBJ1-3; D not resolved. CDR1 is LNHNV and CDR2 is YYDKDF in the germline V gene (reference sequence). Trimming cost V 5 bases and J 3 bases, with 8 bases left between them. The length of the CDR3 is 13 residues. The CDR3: CATSFNSGNTIYF. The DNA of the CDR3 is TGTGCCACCAGCTTCAACAGTGGAAACACCATATATTTT. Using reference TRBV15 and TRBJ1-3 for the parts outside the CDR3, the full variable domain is DAMVIQNPRYQVTQFGKPVTLSCSQTLNHNVMYWYQQKSSQAPKLLFHYYDKDFNNEADTPDNFQSRRPNTSFCFLDIRSPGLGDTAMYLCATSFNSGNTIYFGEGSWLTVV.

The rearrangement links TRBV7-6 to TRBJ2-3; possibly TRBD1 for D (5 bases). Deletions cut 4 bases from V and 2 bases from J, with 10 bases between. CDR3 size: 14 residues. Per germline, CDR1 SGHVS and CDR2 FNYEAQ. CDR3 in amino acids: CASSSDSATDTQYF. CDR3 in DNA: TGTGCCAGCAGCTCTGACAGTGCCACAGATACGCAGTATTTT.

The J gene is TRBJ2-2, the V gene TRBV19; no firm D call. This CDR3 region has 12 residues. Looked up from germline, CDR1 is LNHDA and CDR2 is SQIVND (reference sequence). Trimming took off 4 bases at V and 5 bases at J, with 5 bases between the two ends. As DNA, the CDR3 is TGTGCCAGTAGTACCGGGACCGGGGAGCTGTTTTTT. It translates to CASSTGTGELFF.

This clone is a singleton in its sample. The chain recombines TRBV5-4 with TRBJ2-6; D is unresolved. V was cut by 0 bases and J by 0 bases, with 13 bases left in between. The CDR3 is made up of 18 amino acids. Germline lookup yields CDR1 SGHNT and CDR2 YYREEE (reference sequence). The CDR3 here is CASSLALNLISGANVLTF. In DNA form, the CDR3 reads TGTGCCAGCAGCTTGGCTCTCAACCTGATCTCTGGGGCCAACGTCCTGACTTTC.

CDR3 nucleotide sequence: TGTGCCAGCTGCCTAACAGCTTACAATCAGCCCCAGCATTTT. Translated: CASCLTAYNQPQHF. The chain carries TRBV6-6 and TRBJ1-5; D is unclear. V was trimmed by 8 bases and J by 3 bases, leaving 14 bases between them. Germline CDR1 MNHNY, CDR2 SVGAGI (reference sequence). CDR3 size: 14 residues.

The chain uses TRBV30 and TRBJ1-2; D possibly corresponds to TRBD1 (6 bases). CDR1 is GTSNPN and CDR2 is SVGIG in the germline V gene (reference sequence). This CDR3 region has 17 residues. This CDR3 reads CPRRTPFSQGAIYGYTF. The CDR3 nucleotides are TGTCCGAGGAGGACTCCTTTCTCACAGGGTGCCATCTATGGCTACACCTTC.

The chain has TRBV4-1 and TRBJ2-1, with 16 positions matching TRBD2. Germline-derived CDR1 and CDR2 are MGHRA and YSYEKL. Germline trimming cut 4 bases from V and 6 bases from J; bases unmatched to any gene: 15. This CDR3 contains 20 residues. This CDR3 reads CASSLQPGLAGGLVSNEQFF. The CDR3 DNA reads TGCGCCAGCAGCCTTCAACCGGGACTAGCGGGAGGGCTAGTATCCAATGAGCAGTTCTTC.

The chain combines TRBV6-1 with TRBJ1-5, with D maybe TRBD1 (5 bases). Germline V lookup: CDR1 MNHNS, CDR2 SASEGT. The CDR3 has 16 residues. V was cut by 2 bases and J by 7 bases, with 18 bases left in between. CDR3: CASSELRGGLGQPQHF. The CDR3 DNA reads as TGTGCCAGCAGTGAACTTCGGGGGGGACTAGGCCAGCCCCAGCATTTT.

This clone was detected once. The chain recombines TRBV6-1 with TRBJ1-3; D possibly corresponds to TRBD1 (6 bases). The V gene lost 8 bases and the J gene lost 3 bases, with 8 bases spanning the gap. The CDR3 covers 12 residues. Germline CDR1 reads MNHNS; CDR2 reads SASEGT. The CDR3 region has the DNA TGTGCCAGCTTCAGGGGTGGAAACACCATATATTTT. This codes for CASFRGGNTIYF.

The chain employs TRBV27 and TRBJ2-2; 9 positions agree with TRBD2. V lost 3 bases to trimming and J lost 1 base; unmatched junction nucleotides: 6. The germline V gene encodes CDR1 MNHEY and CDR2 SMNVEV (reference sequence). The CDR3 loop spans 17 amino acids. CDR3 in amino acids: CASSLIAGAQNTGELFF. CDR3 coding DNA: TGTGCCAGCAGTTTGATAGCGGGGGCCCAGAACACCGGGGAGCTGTTTTTT.

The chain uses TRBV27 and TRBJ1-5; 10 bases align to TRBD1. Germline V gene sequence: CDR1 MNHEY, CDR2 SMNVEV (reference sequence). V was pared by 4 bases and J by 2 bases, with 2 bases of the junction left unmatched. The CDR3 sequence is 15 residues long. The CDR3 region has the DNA TGTGCCAGCAGTTATGGGACAGGGGGCAATCAGCCCCAGCATTTT. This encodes CASSYGTGGNQPQHF.

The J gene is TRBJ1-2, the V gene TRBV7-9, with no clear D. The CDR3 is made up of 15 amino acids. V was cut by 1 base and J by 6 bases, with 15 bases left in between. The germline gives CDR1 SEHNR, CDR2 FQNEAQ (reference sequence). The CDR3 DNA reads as TGTGCCAGCAGCTTAGATGGTTTGTTACAAAATGGCTACACCTTC. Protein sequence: CASSLDGLLQNGYTF.

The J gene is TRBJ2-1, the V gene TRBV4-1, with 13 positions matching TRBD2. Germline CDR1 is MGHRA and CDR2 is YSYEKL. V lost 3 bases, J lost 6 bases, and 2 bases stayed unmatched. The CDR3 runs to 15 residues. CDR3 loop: CASSQTSGRPNEQFF. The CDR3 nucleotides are TGCGCCAGCAGCCAGACTAGCGGGAGGCCCAATGAGCAGTTCTTC.

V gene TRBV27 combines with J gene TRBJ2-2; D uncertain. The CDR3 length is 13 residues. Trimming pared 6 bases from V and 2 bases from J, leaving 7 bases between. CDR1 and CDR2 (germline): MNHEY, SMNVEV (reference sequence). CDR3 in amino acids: CASRLTNTGELFF. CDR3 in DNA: TGTGCCAGCAGACTAACAAACACCGGGGAGCTGTTTTTT.

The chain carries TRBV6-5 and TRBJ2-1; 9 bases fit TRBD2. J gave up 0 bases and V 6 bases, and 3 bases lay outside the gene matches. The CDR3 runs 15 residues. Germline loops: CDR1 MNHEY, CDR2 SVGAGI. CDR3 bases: TGTGCCAGCAGCTTTAGCGGGAGCTCCTACAATGAGCAGTTCTTC. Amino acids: CASSFSGSSYNEQFF.

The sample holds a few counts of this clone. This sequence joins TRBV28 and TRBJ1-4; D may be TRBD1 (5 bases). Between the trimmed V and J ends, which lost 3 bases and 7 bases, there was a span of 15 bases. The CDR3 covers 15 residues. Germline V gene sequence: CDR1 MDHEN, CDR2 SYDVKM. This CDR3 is CASSFGGVGTEKLFF. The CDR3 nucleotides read TGTGCCAGCAGTTTCGGGGGAGTGGGGACTGAAAAACTGTTTTTT.